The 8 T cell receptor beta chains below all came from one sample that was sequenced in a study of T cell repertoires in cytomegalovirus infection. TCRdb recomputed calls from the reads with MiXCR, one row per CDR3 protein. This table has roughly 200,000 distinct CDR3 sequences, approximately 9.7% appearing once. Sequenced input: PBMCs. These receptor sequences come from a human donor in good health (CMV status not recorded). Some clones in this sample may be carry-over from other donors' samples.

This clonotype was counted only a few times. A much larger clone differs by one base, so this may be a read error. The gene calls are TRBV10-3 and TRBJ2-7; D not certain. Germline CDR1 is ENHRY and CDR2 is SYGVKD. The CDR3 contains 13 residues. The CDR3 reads CALSEGSSYEQYF. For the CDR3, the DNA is TGTGCCCTCAGTGAAGGCTCCTCCTACGAGCAGTACTTC.

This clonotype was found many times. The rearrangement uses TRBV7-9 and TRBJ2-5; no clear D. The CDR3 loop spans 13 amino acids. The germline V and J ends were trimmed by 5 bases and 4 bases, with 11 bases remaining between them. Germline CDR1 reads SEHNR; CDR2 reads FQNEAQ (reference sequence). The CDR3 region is CASSPRDRETQYF. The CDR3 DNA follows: TGTGCCAGCAGCCCCCGCGATAGAGAGACCCAGTACTTC.

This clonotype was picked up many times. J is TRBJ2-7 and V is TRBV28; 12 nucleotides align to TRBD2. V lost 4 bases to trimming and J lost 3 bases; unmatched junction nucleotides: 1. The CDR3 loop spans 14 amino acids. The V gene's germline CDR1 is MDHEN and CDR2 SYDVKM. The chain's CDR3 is CASSSGLAGYEQYF. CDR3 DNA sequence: TGTGCCAGCAGTTCGGGACTAGCGGGCTACGAGCAGTACTTC.

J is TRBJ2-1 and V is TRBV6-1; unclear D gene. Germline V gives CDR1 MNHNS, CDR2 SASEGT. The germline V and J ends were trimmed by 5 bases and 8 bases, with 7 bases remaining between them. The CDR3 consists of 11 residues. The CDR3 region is CASSPYDEQFF. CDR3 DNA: TGTGCCAGCAGTCCTTATGATGAGCAGTTCTTC.

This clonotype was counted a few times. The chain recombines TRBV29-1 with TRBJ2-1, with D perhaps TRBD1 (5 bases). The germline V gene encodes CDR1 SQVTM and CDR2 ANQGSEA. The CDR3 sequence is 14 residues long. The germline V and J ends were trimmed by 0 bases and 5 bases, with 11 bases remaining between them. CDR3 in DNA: TGCAGCGTTGAAGACACAGGATGGGACAATGAGCAGTTCTTC. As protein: CSVEDTGWDNEQFF.

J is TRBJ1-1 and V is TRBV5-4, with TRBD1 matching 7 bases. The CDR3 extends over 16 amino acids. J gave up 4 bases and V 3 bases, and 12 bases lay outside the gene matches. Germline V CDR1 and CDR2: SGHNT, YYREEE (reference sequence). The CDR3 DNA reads TGTGCCAGCAGCTCCCCCGAAGGGGGCTTGGGCACTGAAGCTTTCTTT. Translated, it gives CASSSPEGGLGTEAFF.

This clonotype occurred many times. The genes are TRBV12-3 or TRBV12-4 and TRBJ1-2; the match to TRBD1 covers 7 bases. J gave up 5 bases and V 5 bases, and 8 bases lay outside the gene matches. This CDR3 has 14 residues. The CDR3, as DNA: TGTGCCAGCAGTACAACAGGGGATGGGTATGGCTACACCTTC. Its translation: CASSTTGDGYGYTF.

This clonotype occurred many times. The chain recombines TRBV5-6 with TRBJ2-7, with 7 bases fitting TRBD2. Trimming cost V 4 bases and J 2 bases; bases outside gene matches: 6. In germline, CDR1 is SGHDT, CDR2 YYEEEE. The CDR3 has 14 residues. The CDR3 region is CASSTAGTTYEQYF. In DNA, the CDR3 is TGTGCCAGCAGCACCGCCGGGACTACCTACGAGCAGTACTTC. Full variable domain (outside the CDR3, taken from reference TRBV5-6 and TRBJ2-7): DAGVTQSPTHLIKTRGQQVTLRCSPKSGHDTVSWYQQALGQGPQFIFQYYEEEERQRGNFPDRFSGHQFPNYSSELNVNALLLGDSALYLCASSTAGTTYEQYFGPGTRLTVT.